The TCR beta chain under discussion was sequenced for a study of T cell responses to AZD1222 COVID-19 vaccine. Overall study results and limits: Epitopes outside B.1.351 and B.1.1.7 mutated regions reportedly drew nearly half of spike TCRs. There were mostly white British donors and more females than males, and clonal diversity was possibly underestimated.

Profiling relied on immunoSEQ multiplex PCR, and the TCRdb table lists in-frame clones only, not all of them. The profile shows under 110,000 clones, 90% of them singletons. The CDR3 sequence is 11 residues long. V gave up 3 bases and J gave up 9 bases, with 6 bases separating them. In germline, CDR1 is DFQATT, CDR2 SNEGSKA (reference sequence). Details on this clone: Its specificity is not known.

This sequence originates from an adult in good health. Sample: peripheral blood, taken on day 0 of AZD1222 vaccination. The chain employs TRBV20-1 and TRBJ1-6; D gene ambiguous. CDR3 sequence (DNA): TGCAGTGCTAGTTTTGGTTCACCCCTCCACTTT. Encoded protein: CSASFGSPLHF.